Below are 8 T cell receptor beta chains sequenced from a single sample in a study of Graves' ophthalmopathy and Graves' hyperthyroidism. RNA transcripts provided the template for amplifying TCR beta CDR3 regions. A first-round RT-PCR used HTBI primers, followed by a second-round multiplex PCR. TCRdb called the multiplex PCR reads again in MiXCR, with one record for every CDR3 protein. This table holds under 350,000 distinct CDR3 sequences, around a sixth found once. The sample comprised peripheral blood. Receptors originate from an adult man with Graves' ophthalmopathy.

Ten or more counts support this clonotype. V is TRBV6-5 and J is TRBJ2-2, with a tentative D call TRBD2 (6 bases). The CDR3 is made up of 15 amino acids. CDR1 is MNHEY, CDR2 SVGAGI, per germline. Trimming stripped 2 bases from V and 1 base from J, with 8 bases between. The CDR3 region is CASSYLRGNTGELFF. In DNA, the CDR3 is TGTGCCAGCAGTTACCTGCGGGGGAACACCGGGGAGCTGTTTTTT.

This clonotype came up many times. Given a much more abundant clone one base away, this may be a read error. The chain links TRBV6-1 to TRBJ1-1, with 7 bases fitting TRBD1. Germline values: CDR1 MNHNS, CDR2 SASEGT. The CDR3 is 13 residues long. With 5 bases clipped from V and 4 bases from J, the junction kept 4 bases outside the gene matches. CDR3 nucleotide sequence: TGTGCCAGCAGTCGGGCAGGGGGCACTGAAGCTTTCTTT. Its translation: CASSRAGGTEAFF.

The table lists this clonotype with many counts. This chain connects TRBV20-1 to TRBJ1-5; tentative D call: TRBD1 (5 bases). The CDR3 is 12 amino acids. V lost 5 bases to trimming and J lost 4 bases, with 9 bases between them. Germline V CDR1 and CDR2: DFQATT, SNEGSKA (reference sequence). The CDR3 loop is CSAGGTNQPQHF. CDR3 bases: TGCAGTGCTGGAGGGACTAATCAGCCCCAGCATTTT.

The rearrangement joins TRBV2 to TRBJ2-1; 12 nucleotides agree with TRBD2. V lost 6 bases to trimming and J lost 7 bases; unmatched junction nucleotides: 7. From germline, CDR1 is SNHLY and CDR2 FYNNEI. CDR3 length: 15 residues. The CDR3 loop reads CASSPTSGRFNEQFF. The CDR3 DNA is TGTGCCAGCAGCCCCACTAGCGGGAGGTTTAATGAGCAGTTCTTC.

This clonotype has ten or more counts. This chain uses TRBV6-5 with TRBJ2-5; D not certain. The CDR3 is 15 residues long. Trimming pared 5 bases from V and 1 base from J, leaving 14 bases between. In germline, CDR1 is MNHEY, CDR2 SVGAGI. The CDR3 DNA sequence: TGTGCCAGCAGTCCCTCCTATTGGGGCCAAGAGACCCAGTACTTC. Residues: CASSPSYWGQETQYF.

The chain couples TRBV3-1 to TRBJ1-1, with D maybe TRBD1 (5 bases). V was shortened by 5 bases and J by 6 bases, with 19 bases between the two germline ends. This CDR3 has 15 residues. CDR1 and CDR2 (germline): LGHDT, YNNKEL (reference sequence). The CDR3 nucleotides read TGTGCCAGCAGCTCCTACTCCAGGGAGAGGTCTGAAGCTTTCTTT. Amino acids: CASSSYSRERSEAFF.

The chain is built from TRBV10-1 and TRBJ1-5, with TRBD1 matching over 10 bases. This CDR3 region has 16 residues. Trimming removed 10 bases from V and 3 bases from J; junction bases left unmatched: 12. CDR1 is WNHNN, CDR2 SYGVQD, per germline (reference sequence). CDR3 loop: CAIRSPGTGANQPQHF. The CDR3 DNA is TGCGCCATCAGAAGTCCCGGGACAGGGGCCAATCAGCCCCAGCATTTT.

In this sample, this clonotype turned up many times. The V call is TRBV2, the J call TRBJ2-4, with TRBD2 matching 12 bases. In germline, CDR1 is SNHLY, CDR2 FYNNEI. The V segment lost 2 bases and the J segment 6 bases; nucleotides outside the gene matches: 2. The CDR3 covers 15 residues. The CDR3 sequence: CASSEKGLAGNIQYF. Here the CDR3 DNA reads TGTGCCAGCAGTGAAAAGGGACTAGCGGGAAACATTCAGTACTTC.